These 18 T cell receptor beta chains came from one sample sequenced in a study of CD8 T cells in ankylosing spondylitis. Overall study results and limits: Roughly eight highly homologous variants made up a TCR beta motif, and this motif appeared characteristic of ankylosing spondylitis blood.

TCRdb called the 5' RACE reads again in MiXCR, with one record for every CDR3 protein. The table shows about 450,000 distinct CDR3 sequences, with around 26% occurring only once. The antigens of these receptors remain unknown. Source material: blood, either unsorted or a sorted T cell fraction (not recorded which). The receptors come from a male donor with ankylosing spondylitis.

This clonotype showed up many times. The V call is TRBV10-3, the J call TRBJ2-3; D may be TRBD2 (5 bases). The CDR3 is 14 amino acids. Germline V lookup: CDR1 ENHRY, CDR2 SYGVKD. V dropped 4 bases and J dropped 2 bases, with 10 bases sitting between them. As DNA, the CDR3 is TGTGCCATCAGTGCCCAGGAGGACACAGATACGCAGTATTTT. It is translated as CAISAQEDTDTQYF.

There are a few counts of this clonotype. The CDR3 reads CASSFWVSSTTDTQYF. The CDR3 region has the DNA TGTGCCAGCAGCTTCTGGGTCAGCTCCACCACAGATACGCAGTATTTT. This rearrangement joins TRBV11-2 to TRBJ2-3; unclear D gene. Germline V lookup: CDR1 SGHAT, CDR2 FQNNGV. With 3 bases removed from V and 2 bases from J, the gap between germline ends came to 15 bases. The CDR3 runs 16 residues. The variable domain in full, completed from reference TRBV11-2 and TRBJ2-3, reads EAGVAQSPRYKIIEKRQSVAFWCNPISGHATLYWYQQILGQGPKLLIQFQNNGVVDDSQLPKDRFSAERLKGVDSTLKIQPAKLEDSAVYLCASSFWVSSTTDTQYFGPGTRLTVL.

This clonotype showed up just a few times. This chain joins TRBV7-2 and TRBJ2-7; tentative D call: TRBD2 (5 bases). The CDR3 is 13 amino acids. Trimming stripped 3 bases from V and 2 bases from J, with 8 bases between. Germline V gives CDR1 SGHTA, CDR2 FQGNSA. This CDR3 reads CASSLGVAYEQYF. The CDR3 nucleotides are TGTGCCAGCAGCTTGGGAGTTGCCTACGAGCAGTACTTC.

This sequence joins TRBV12-3 or TRBV12-4 and TRBJ2-3; D could derive from TRBD1 or TRBD2 (5 bases each). The V and J ends lost 1 base and 5 bases respectively, with 13 bases between them. CDR3 size: 15 residues. The CDR3 is CASSLGGARGDTQYF. CDR3 nucleotides: TGTGCCAGCAGTTTAGGAGGGGCTAGAGGAGATACGCAGTATTTT.

The sample holds many counts of this clonotype. The V gene is TRBV7-6, the J gene TRBJ1-1, with no clear D. CDR1 is SGHVS, CDR2 FNYEAQ, per germline. There are 13 residues in the CDR3. V dropped 5 bases and J dropped 1 base, with 8 bases sitting between them. CDR3 coding DNA: TGTGCCAGCAGCCCAAACAGGAACACTGAAGCTTTCTTT. Translation: CASSPNRNTEAFF.

The rearrangement links TRBV5-4 to TRBJ2-7, with D possibly being TRBD2 (6 bases). Trimming took off 5 bases at V and 3 bases at J, with 12 bases between the two ends. CDR1 is SGHNT, CDR2 YYREEE, per germline (reference sequence). This CDR3 has 13 amino acids. The CDR3 region is CASSPRGDYEQYF. The CDR3 region has the DNA TGTGCCAGCAGTCCGCGGGGTGACTACGAGCAGTACTTC.

V is TRBV2 and J is TRBJ1-1; 8 positions agree with TRBD1. The CDR3 covers 14 residues. The V segment lost 5 bases and the J segment 4 bases; nucleotides outside the gene matches: 6. Germline CDR1 reads SNHLY; CDR2 reads FYNNEI. The CDR3 nucleotides read TGTGCCAGCAGTACCCAGGGGGCGGCCACTGAAGCTTTCTTT. Residues: CASSTQGAATEAFF.

The chain uses TRBV24-1 and TRBJ2-1; D ambiguous. The V end was cut by 10 bases, the J end by 2 bases, with 8 bases between. CDR1 and CDR2 from the germline V gene are KGHDR and SFDVKD. The CDR3 has 12 amino acids. CDR3 sequence (DNA): TGTGCCACAGGGCTGACCTACAATGAGCAGTTCTTC. This codes for CATGLTYNEQFF.

The chain carries TRBV12-3 or TRBV12-4 and TRBJ2-1; 10 positions match TRBD2. The V and J ends lost 3 bases and 7 bases, in that order; junction bases with no gene match: 9. This CDR3 spans 16 amino acids. As DNA, the CDR3 is TGTGCCAGCAGTTTTGTACTAGCGGGGCCAGGGAATGAGCAGTTCTTC. Translation gives CASSFVLAGPGNEQFF.

The genes are TRBV6-2 or TRBV6-3 and TRBJ2-3; 13 bases agree with TRBD2. V was pared by 5 bases and J by 4 bases, with 9 bases of the junction left unmatched. This CDR3 comprises 17 residues. Germline CDR1 MNHEY, CDR2 SVGEGT. The CDR3 nucleotides are TGTGCCAGCAGTAAAGGACTAGCGGGAGTATGGTCAGATACGCAGTATTTT. Translating it yields CASSKGLAGVWSDTQYF.

The chain is built from TRBV14 and TRBJ1-1, with 9 bases matching TRBD1. V shed 4 bases, J shed 0 bases, and the junction held 6 bases outside the gene matches. The CDR3 extends over 16 amino acids. Germline V lookup: CDR1 SGHDN, CDR2 FVKESK. The CDR3 is CASSPQTGGLNTEAFF. The CDR3 nucleotides are TGTGCCAGCAGCCCCCAGACAGGGGGGCTGAACACTGAAGCTTTCTTT.

This clonotype was recorded a few times. The chain is built from TRBV12-3 or TRBV12-4 and TRBJ1-6, with 9 bases lining up with TRBD1. Trimming cost V 4 bases and J 7 bases; bases outside gene matches: 2. There are 14 residues in the CDR3. The CDR3 coding sequence is TGTGCCAGCAGTTCAGGACAGGGGAATTCACCCCTCCACTTT. Its protein is CASSSGQGNSPLHF.

The chain links TRBV20-1 to TRBJ2-1, with 7 bases aligning to TRBD2. Germline trimming cut 5 bases from V and 11 bases from J; bases unmatched to any gene: 9. CDR1 and CDR2 from the germline V gene are DFQATT and SNEGSKA (reference sequence). CDR3 length: 12 amino acids. Here the CDR3 DNA reads TGCAGTGCTGCGATTGGGGGGGAAAAGCAGTTCTTC. It yields the protein CSAAIGGEKQFF.

In this sample, this clonotype turned up a few times. The chain is built from TRBV12-3 or TRBV12-4 and TRBJ1-3, with D perhaps matching TRBD1 (6 bases). Trimming removed 6 bases from V and 3 bases from J, with 12 bases in between. This CDR3 spans 14 amino acids. CDR3 in amino acids: CASRDGGGGNTIYF. The CDR3 DNA follows: TGTGCCAGCAGGGATGGAGGGGGTGGAAACACCATATATTTT.

The V and J genes are TRBV20-1 and TRBJ1-1; D gene uncertain. The CDR3 has 13 amino acids. Trimming cost V 0 bases and J 1 base, with 6 bases left between them. CDR1 is DFQATT and CDR2 is SNEGSKA in the germline V gene (reference sequence). In DNA form, the CDR3 reads TGCAGTGCTAGAGATGATCCGAACACTGAAGCTTTCTTT. This gives the protein CSARDDPNTEAFF.

This clonotype was counted only a few times. The chain uses TRBV10-1 and TRBJ2-3; no clear D. Looked up from germline, CDR1 is WNHNN and CDR2 is SYGVQD (reference sequence). This CDR3 spans 13 amino acids. The V gene lost 3 bases and the J gene lost 1 base, with 5 bases spanning the gap. The DNA of the CDR3 is TGCGCCAGCAGTGATCCTCGCACAGATACGCAGTATTTT. This encodes CASSDPRTDTQYF.

This clonotype was counted only a few times. The J gene is TRBJ2-3, the V gene TRBV10-2, with unresolved D. Germline CDR1 and CDR2: WSHSY and SAAADI. Trimming shortened V by 1 base and J by 6 bases, and 11 bases separated the two germline ends. The CDR3 extends over 14 amino acids. CDR3 in amino acids: CASSEFTRGDTQYF. The CDR3, as DNA: TGCGCCAGCAGTGAGTTCACGCGTGGCGATACGCAGTATTTT.

The gene calls are TRBV7-9 and TRBJ1-4, with a weak D call TRBD1 (6 bases). With 2 bases removed from V and 8 bases from J, the gap between germline ends came to 18 bases. The CDR3 is made up of 16 amino acids. Germline V gene lookup returns CDR1 SEHNR and CDR2 FQNEAQ (reference sequence). For the CDR3, the DNA is TGTGCCAGCAGCTTAAGAGGGGGGGCGTCGAGCGAAAAACTGTTTTTT. Translating gives CASSLRGGASSEKLFF.